Only a few counts were recorded for the clone carrying this T cell receptor beta chain. The antigen is undetermined. The TCR beta cDNA libraries contained unique molecular identifiers. In TCRdb, the PCR reads were re-called with MiXCR into one record per CDR3 protein. The table has approximately 730,000 distinct CDR3 sequences, about 43% seen once. The sample belongs to a study of post-analysis software for immune sequencing data. Study-level points and caveats: In multiple sclerosis, normalized Chao1 diversity was significantly below that of controls. Roughly five TRBV segments appeared more often in patients than in controls, and TRBV5-6, TRBV5-1 and TRBV20-1 were among these.

The V gene lost 4 bases and the J gene lost 0 bases, with 10 bases spanning the gap. Per germline, CDR1 SQVTM and CDR2 ANQGSEA. The CDR3 covers 14 residues. The clonotype was recovered from a girl aged 10-17 years with multiple sclerosis. The sample taken for sequencing was blood. This rearrangement joins TRBV29-1 to TRBJ2-1, with D unresolved. In DNA form, the CDR3 reads TGCAGCGTTGTTATGGTCAGCTCCTACAATGAGCAGTTCTTC. This translates into CSVVMVSSYNEQFF.